The 30 T cell receptor beta chains given below trace back to one sample, sequenced in a study of cytomegalovirus exposure and HLA in healthy donors. The protocol was immunoSEQ multiplex PCR, while the TCRdb copy is restricted to in-frame clones and leaves out a portion. The sample includes about 250,000 clones, roughly 87% of them seen just once. The sample was PBMCs. The receptor source for this set is a man younger than 30 in good health and CMV-seropositive.

The genes are TRBV29-1 and TRBJ2-7, with D perhaps matching TRBD1 or TRBD2 (5 bases each). CDR3 length: 15 residues. The V gene's germline CDR1 is SQVTM and CDR2 ANQGSEA. Trimming took off 6 bases at V and 3 bases at J, with 21 bases between the two ends. CDR3 bases: TGCAGCGTGAGGGGAAGGTCAGGAAGCCGCTACGAGCAGTACTTC. Translation gives CSVRGRSGSRYEQYF.

The chain couples TRBV4-3 to TRBJ1-4; D remains unclear. Germline V gives CDR1 LGHNA, CDR2 YSLEER. The CDR3 extends over 13 amino acids. The V and J ends lost 4 bases and 6 bases respectively, with 9 bases between them. The CDR3 here is CASSRGLDEKLFF. DNA for the CDR3: TGCGCCAGCAGCCGAGGGTTGGATGAAAAACTGTTTTTT.

The V call is TRBV5-1, the J call TRBJ2-5; 8 nucleotides line up with TRBD1. The CDR3 length is 15 residues. Germline CDR1 reads SGHRS; CDR2 reads YFSETQ. V lost 3 bases and J lost 4; bases outside the gene matches: 8. The CDR3 reads CASSSQGAHGETQYF. DNA of the CDR3: TGCGCCAGCAGCTCCCAGGGGGCCCACGGAGAGACCCAGTACTTC.

The chain employs TRBV7-2 and TRBJ2-1; a possible D gene is TRBD2 (5 bases). The CDR3 consists of 13 residues. Deletions cut 0 bases from V and 7 bases from J, with 7 bases between. Germline V CDR1 and CDR2: SGHTA, FQGNSA. CDR3 sequence (DNA): TGTGCCAGCAGCTTAGCAGGGAGAAATGAGCAGTTCTTC. It yields the protein CASSLAGRNEQFF.

The chain joins TRBV6-5 to TRBJ2-3; unclear D gene. This CDR3 is built from 14 residues. Germline V lookup: CDR1 MNHEY, CDR2 SVGAGI. Trimming cost V 0 bases and J 5 bases, with 9 bases left between them. Here the CDR3 DNA reads TGTGCCAGCAGTTACTCGAGGCCGGTAGATACGCAGTATTTT. This codes for CASSYSRPVDTQYF.

V usage is TRBV7-2 and J usage is TRBJ2-5, with D tentatively TRBD1 or TRBD2 (6 bases each). In germline, CDR1 is SGHTA, CDR2 FQGNSA. The CDR3 is made up of 15 amino acids. V lost 0 bases, J lost 1 base, and 9 bases lay in between. CDR3 sequence: CASSLARGLQETQYF. The CDR3 coding sequence is TGTGCCAGCAGCTTAGCTCGGGGGCTCCAAGAGACCCAGTACTTC.

The chain carries TRBV10-3 and TRBJ2-7; no clear D. The germline CDR1 and CDR2 sequences are ENHRY and SYGVKD. V shed 4 bases and J shed 2 bases, with 18 bases lying between them. The CDR3 loop spans 16 amino acids. The CDR3 region is CAISGTWKHQTYEQYF. The CDR3 bases are TGTGCCATCAGTGGGACGTGGAAACATCAAACCTACGAGCAGTACTTC.

The chain uses TRBV19 and TRBJ1-2; perhaps TRBD1 as D (5 bases). V dropped 3 bases and J dropped 3 bases, with 11 bases sitting between them. From germline, CDR1 is LNHDA and CDR2 SQIVND (reference sequence). The length of the CDR3 is 14 residues. Written as DNA, the CDR3 is TGTGCCAGTAGTATCATCGGGGGAGACTATGGCTACACCTTC. Protein product: CASSIIGGDYGYTF. The full variable domain, in which reference TRBV19 and TRBJ1-2 provide the parts outside the CDR3, is DGGITQSPKYLFRKEGQNVTLSCEQNLNHDAMYWYRQDPGQGLRLIYYSQIVNDFQKGDIAEGYSVSREKKESFPLTVTSAQKNPTAFYLCASSIIGGDYGYTFGSGTRLTVV.

V gene TRBV9 combines with J gene TRBJ2-5; TRBD2 matches at 8 bases. The CDR3 has 16 amino acids. The germline V gene has CDR1 SGDLS and CDR2 YYNGEE. Trimming at V came to 4 bases and at J to 7 bases, leaving 15 bases not matched to a gene. The chain's CDR3 is CASSPGVSGAFGTQYF. The CDR3 bases are TGTGCCAGCAGCCCTGGGGTTAGCGGGGCGTTTGGGACCCAGTACTTC.

This clone was counted once. This sequence joins TRBV5-1 and TRBJ2-7, with unresolved D. The CDR3 is 12 residues long. Germline V lookup: CDR1 SGHRS, CDR2 YFSETQ. Trimming cost V 3 bases and J 4 bases, with 8 bases left between them. This chain's CDR3 is CASSYTFYEQYF. Here the CDR3 DNA reads TGCGCCAGCAGCTATACTTTTTACGAGCAGTACTTC.

The chain recombines TRBV15 with TRBJ2-7; 8 positions agree with TRBD1. The CDR3 sequence is 14 residues long. Germline V gene lookup returns CDR1 LNHNV and CDR2 YYDKDF (reference sequence). The V and J ends lost 5 bases and 4 bases, in that order; junction bases with no gene match: 7. In nucleotides, the CDR3 is TGTGCCACCAGCGCCGGGACAGGAACGTACGAGCAGTACTTC. It codes for CATSAGTGTYEQYF.

V gene TRBV5-1 combines with J gene TRBJ1-4; D call uncertain. CDR1 is SGHRS, CDR2 YFSETQ, per germline. The CDR3 length is 16 residues. V shed 0 bases and J shed 0 bases, with 9 bases lying between them. CDR3 amino acids: CASSLGSLATNEKLFF. CDR3 nucleotide sequence: TGCGCCAGCAGCTTGGGCAGCCTTGCAACTAATGAAAAACTGTTTTTT.

The chain has TRBV5-6 and TRBJ2-7, with no clear D. V shed 2 bases and J shed 4 bases, with 7 bases lying between them. The germline V gene encodes CDR1 SGHDT and CDR2 YYEEEE. This CDR3 spans 12 amino acids. CDR3 nucleotides: TGTGCCAGCAGCTTCGTGAGGTACGAGCAGTACTTC. It translates to CASSFVRYEQYF.

J is TRBJ2-7 and V is TRBV2; TRBD1 agrees at 8 bases. V lost 8 bases, J lost 5 bases, and 8 bases stayed unmatched. Germline CDR1 reads SNHLY; CDR2 reads FYNNEI. The CDR3 has 13 residues. The CDR3 DNA reads TGTGCCAGCCACCGCGGACAGGGTAACGAGCAGTACTTC. Its translation is CASHRGQGNEQYF.

The J gene is TRBJ2-7, the V gene TRBV5-1; 10 nucleotides align to TRBD1. Unmatched junction bases numbered 5, after V lost 0 bases and J lost 2 bases. Germline loops: CDR1 SGHRS, CDR2 YFSETQ. The CDR3 has 16 residues. CDR3 sequence: CASSLARTGGPYEQYF. CDR3 sequence (DNA): TGCGCCAGCAGCTTGGCTAGGACAGGGGGTCCCTACGAGCAGTACTTC.

V is TRBV5-6 and J is TRBJ2-7, with 9 bases that match TRBD2. The CDR3 contains 13 residues. Per the germline V gene, CDR1 is SGHDT and CDR2 is YYEEEE. The V segment lost 3 bases and the J segment 4 bases; nucleotides outside the gene matches: 2. The CDR3 DNA is TGTGCCAGCAGCTCAGCGGGAGGATACGAGCAGTACTTC. Amino acid sequence: CASSSAGGYEQYF.

This chain uses TRBV7-9 with TRBJ1-4, with no clear D. Deletions cut 5 bases from V and 10 bases from J, with 14 bases between. Germline assignment: CDR1 SEHNR and CDR2 FQNEAQ (reference sequence). This CDR3 comprises 13 residues. CDR3 coding DNA: TGTGCCAGCAGCCCCGACCCGACGGGAAAACTGTTTTTT. It translates to CASSPDPTGKLFF.

This sequence joins TRBV5-1 and TRBJ2-7; D assignment may be TRBD1 or TRBD2 (6 bases each). The V gene lost 3 bases and the J gene lost 5 bases, with 12 bases spanning the gap. Germline V gene lookup returns CDR1 SGHRS and CDR2 YFSETQ. The CDR3 has 13 amino acids. The CDR3 is CASSWGALNEQYF. CDR3 nucleotide sequence: TGCGCCAGCAGCTGGGGGGCCCTCAACGAGCAGTACTTC.

V and J are TRBV5-1 and TRBJ2-7; D is undetermined. Germline V gene lookup returns CDR1 SGHRS and CDR2 YFSETQ. Deletions cut 0 bases from V and 4 bases from J, with 8 bases between. The CDR3 extends over 13 amino acids. The CDR3: CASSLAGPYEQYF. In nucleotides, the CDR3 is TGCGCCAGCAGCTTGGCCGGCCCGTACGAGCAGTACTTC. Full variable domain (remainder filled in from reference TRBV5-1 and TRBJ2-7): KAGVTQTPRYLIKTRGQQVTLSCSPISGHRSVSWYQQTPGQGLQFLFEYFSETQRNKGNFPGRFSGRQFSNSRSEMNVSTLELGDSALYLCASSLAGPYEQYFGPGTRLTVT.

The chain combines TRBV5-1 with TRBJ2-3; 10 nucleotides line up with TRBD2. The germline V gene has CDR1 SGHRS and CDR2 YFSETQ. V shed 3 bases and J 1 base; nucleotides not matched to a gene: 2. The CDR3 runs to 15 residues. CDR3 nucleotide sequence: TGCGCCAGCAGCTACCTAGCGGGAGGCACAGATACGCAGTATTTT. This sequence encodes CASSYLAGGTDTQYF.

In its sample, this clone was seen once. The chain employs TRBV27 and TRBJ1-1; maybe TRBD1 (5 bases). Germline CDR1 MNHEY, CDR2 SMNVEV (reference sequence). V was shortened by 1 base and J by 3 bases, with 9 bases between the two germline ends. This CDR3 has 14 residues. The CDR3 protein is CASSLWQGDTEAFF. CDR3 bases: TGTGCCAGCAGTTTATGGCAGGGTGACACTGAAGCTTTCTTT.

The chain is built from TRBV29-1 and TRBJ1-4, with 7 bases matching TRBD1. This CDR3 contains 12 residues. Germline V lookup: CDR1 SQVTM, CDR2 ANQGSEA. J lost 6 bases, V lost 7 bases, and 5 bases had no gene match. CDR3 nucleotides: TGCAGCGCCACAGGACAGGATGAAAAACTGTTTTTT. As protein: CSATGQDEKLFF.

The chain links TRBV29-1 to TRBJ1-4, with a possible D match to TRBD1 (6 bases). This CDR3 has 13 residues. The ends were cut back, 4 bases at V and 6 bases at J, with 12 bases in the middle. The V gene's germline CDR1 is SQVTM and CDR2 ANQGSEA. The CDR3 nucleotides read TGCAGCGTTGTAAGGACAGAAGATGAAAAACTGTTTTTT. This translates into CSVVRTEDEKLFF.

The chain recombines TRBV2 with TRBJ2-5; TRBD2 matches 8 bases. The CDR3 is 14 residues long. V lost 6 bases to trimming and J lost 5 bases; unmatched junction nucleotides: 8. Germline CDR1 SNHLY, CDR2 FYNNEI. CDR3 protein: CASSGTGGLETQYF. The DNA of the CDR3 is TGTGCCAGCAGCGGGACGGGGGGGTTGGAGACCCAGTACTTC.

The V call is TRBV30, the J call TRBJ1-5; D is uncertain. The length of the CDR3 is 13 residues. Germline CDR1 reads GTSNPN; CDR2 reads SVGIG (reference sequence). Trimming cost V 4 bases and J 0 bases, with 7 bases left between them. The CDR3 DNA sequence: TGTGCCTGGAACAGTGATAGCAATCAGCCCCAGCATTTT. It specifies CAWNSDSNQPQHF.

The chain couples TRBV5-4 to TRBJ1-5, with D perhaps matching TRBD1 (5 bases). Germline values: CDR1 SGHNT, CDR2 YYREEE (reference sequence). V was cut by 1 base and J by 3 bases, with 14 bases left in between. The CDR3 sequence is 16 residues long. The CDR3 here is CASSLIVKGLNQPQHF. The CDR3 DNA is TGTGCCAGCAGCTTGATTGTTAAGGGGCTCAATCAGCCCCAGCATTTT.

The rearrangement joins TRBV7-2 to TRBJ2-7; maybe TRBD1 (6 bases). This CDR3 has 15 amino acids. The germline gives CDR1 SGHTA, CDR2 FQGNSA. Trimming shortened V by 5 bases and J by 0 bases, and 14 bases separated the two germline ends. In DNA, the CDR3 is TGTGCCAGCAGCCCCCCCCGGACAGTCTCCTACGAGCAGTACTTC. It is translated as CASSPPRTVSYEQYF.

The chain recombines TRBV6-1 with TRBJ2-1; TRBD2 aligns across 12 bases. CDR3 length: 15 amino acids. Trimming removed 6 bases from V and 4 bases from J; junction bases left unmatched: 4. CDR1 and CDR2 (germline): MNHNS, SASEGT. The CDR3 sequence: CASRRLAGDYNEQFF. The CDR3 DNA is TGTGCCAGCAGAAGACTAGCGGGGGATTACAATGAGCAGTTCTTC.

The chain has TRBV5-1 and TRBJ1-4, with D tentatively TRBD1 (5 bases). In germline, CDR1 is SGHRS, CDR2 YFSETQ. V was trimmed by 5 bases and J by 3 bases, leaving 11 bases between them. This CDR3 is 14 amino acids long. CDR3 nucleotides: TGCGCCAGCAGTGCGGTGACAGCTAATGAAAAACTGTTTTTT. The encoded protein is CASSAVTANEKLFF. Looking up the rest from reference TRBV5-1 and TRBJ1-4 gives the full variable domain: KAGVTQTPRYLIKTRGQQVTLSCSPISGHRSVSWYQQTPGQGLQFLFEYFSETQRNKGNFPGRFSGRQFSNSRSEMNVSTLELGDSALYLCASSAVTANEKLFFGSGTQLSVL.

In DNA form, the CDR3 reads TGTGCCAGTAGTATGATGGCTAGCCCAGATACGCAGTATTTT. Protein: CASSMMASPDTQYF. The rearrangement joins TRBV19 to TRBJ2-3; tentative D call: TRBD2 (5 bases). Germline V CDR1 and CDR2: LNHDA, SQIVND (reference sequence). This CDR3 comprises 14 residues. V gave up 3 bases and J gave up 4 bases, with 11 bases separating them. Together with reference TRBV19 and TRBJ2-3, the CDR3 gives the full variable domain: DGGITQSPKYLFRKEGQNVTLSCEQNLNHDAMYWYRQDPGQGLRLIYYSQIVNDFQKGDIAEGYSVSREKKESFPLTVTSAQKNPTAFYLCASSMMASPDTQYFGPGTRLTVL.